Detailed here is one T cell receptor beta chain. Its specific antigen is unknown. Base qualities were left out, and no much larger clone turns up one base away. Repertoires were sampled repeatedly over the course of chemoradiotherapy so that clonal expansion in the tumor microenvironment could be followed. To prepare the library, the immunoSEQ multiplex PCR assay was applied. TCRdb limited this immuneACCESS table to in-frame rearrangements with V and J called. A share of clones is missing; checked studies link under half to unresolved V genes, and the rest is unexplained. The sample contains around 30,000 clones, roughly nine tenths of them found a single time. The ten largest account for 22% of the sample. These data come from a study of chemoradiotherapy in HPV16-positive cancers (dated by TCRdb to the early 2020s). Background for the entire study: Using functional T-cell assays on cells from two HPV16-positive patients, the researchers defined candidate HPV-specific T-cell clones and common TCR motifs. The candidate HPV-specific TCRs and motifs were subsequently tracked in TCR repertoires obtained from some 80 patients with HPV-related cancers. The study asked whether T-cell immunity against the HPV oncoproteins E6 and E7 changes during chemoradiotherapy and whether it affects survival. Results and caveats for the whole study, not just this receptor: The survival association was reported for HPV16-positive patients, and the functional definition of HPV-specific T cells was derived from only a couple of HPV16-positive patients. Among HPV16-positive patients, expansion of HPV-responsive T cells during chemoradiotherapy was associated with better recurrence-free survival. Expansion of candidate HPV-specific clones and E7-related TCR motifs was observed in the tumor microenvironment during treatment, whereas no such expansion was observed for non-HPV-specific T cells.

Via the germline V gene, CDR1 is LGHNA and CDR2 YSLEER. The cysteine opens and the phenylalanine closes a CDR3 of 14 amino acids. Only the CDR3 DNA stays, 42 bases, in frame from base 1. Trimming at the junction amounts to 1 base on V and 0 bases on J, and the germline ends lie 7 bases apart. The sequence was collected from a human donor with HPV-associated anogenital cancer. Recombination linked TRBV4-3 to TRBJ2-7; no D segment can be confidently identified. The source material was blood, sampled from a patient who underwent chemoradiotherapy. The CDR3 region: CASSQGLSSYEQYF. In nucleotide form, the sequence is TGCGCCAGCAGCCAAGGCCTGAGCTCCTACGAGCAGTACTTC.